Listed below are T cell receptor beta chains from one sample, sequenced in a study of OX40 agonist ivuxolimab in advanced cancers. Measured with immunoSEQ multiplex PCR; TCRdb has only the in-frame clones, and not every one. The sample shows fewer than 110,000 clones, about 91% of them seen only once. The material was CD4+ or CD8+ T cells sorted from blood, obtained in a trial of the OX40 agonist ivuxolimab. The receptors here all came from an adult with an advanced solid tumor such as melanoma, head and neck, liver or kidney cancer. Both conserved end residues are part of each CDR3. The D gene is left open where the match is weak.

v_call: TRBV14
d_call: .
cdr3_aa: CASSQDQAAEQYF

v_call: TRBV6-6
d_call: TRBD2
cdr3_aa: CASNGLAGSYEQYF

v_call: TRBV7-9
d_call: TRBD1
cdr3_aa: CASSWDRNQPQHF

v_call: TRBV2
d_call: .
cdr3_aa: CASSEEMGNEQFF

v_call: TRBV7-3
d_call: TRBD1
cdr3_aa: CASSSGQGGNEQFF

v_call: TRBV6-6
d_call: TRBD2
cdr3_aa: CASSYGGGLADTQYF

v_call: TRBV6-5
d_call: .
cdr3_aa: CASSYSSGNYEQYF

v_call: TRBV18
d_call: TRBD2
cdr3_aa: CASSPPFAGATDTQYF

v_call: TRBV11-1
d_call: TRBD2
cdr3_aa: CASSVMVAGGADTQYF

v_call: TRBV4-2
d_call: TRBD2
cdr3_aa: CASSQELARTGRNEQYF

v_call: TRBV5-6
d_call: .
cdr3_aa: CASSSIRSGYEQYF

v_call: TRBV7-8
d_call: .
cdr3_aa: CASSLGGQVSNQPQHF

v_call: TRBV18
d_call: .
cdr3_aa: CASSPRRSGFADTQYF

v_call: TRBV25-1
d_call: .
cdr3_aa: CASSPFGGEAFF

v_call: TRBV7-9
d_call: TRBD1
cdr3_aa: CASGNRGETYNEQFF

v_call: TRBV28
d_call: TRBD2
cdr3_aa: CASLTSGISGELFF

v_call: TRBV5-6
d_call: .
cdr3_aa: CASSLSAGTSEAFF

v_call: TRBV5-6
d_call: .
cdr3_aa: CASSLEGPHNSYEQYF

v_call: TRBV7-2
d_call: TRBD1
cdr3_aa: CASSYDRGQRYGYTF

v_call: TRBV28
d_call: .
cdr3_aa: CASSPGTGGNLGYEQYF

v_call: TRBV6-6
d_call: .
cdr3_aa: CASMLAFSYEQYF

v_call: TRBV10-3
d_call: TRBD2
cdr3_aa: CAISEGLDGDEQFF

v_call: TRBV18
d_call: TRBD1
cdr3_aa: CASSGTGAVNEQFF

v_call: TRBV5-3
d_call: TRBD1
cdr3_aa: CARSLRTGQNIQYF

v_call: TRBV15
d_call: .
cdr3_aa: CATSITPVSYNEQFF

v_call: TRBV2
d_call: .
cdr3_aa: CASRMLGSSTDTQYF

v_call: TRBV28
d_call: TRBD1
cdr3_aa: CASSPPRQGEAFF

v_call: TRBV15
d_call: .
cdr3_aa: CATSRDLEGSYEQYF

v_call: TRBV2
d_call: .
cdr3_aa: CASRDGLNTEAFF

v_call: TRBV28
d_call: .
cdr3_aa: CASSFGGGNIQYF

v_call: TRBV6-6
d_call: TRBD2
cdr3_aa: CASSHPGGYNEQFF

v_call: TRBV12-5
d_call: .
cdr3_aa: CASGLGLAPNEQFF

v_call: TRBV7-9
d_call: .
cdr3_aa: CASSLAQAGRRGSYGYTF

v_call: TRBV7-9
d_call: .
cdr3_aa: CASSFGGRNTEAFF